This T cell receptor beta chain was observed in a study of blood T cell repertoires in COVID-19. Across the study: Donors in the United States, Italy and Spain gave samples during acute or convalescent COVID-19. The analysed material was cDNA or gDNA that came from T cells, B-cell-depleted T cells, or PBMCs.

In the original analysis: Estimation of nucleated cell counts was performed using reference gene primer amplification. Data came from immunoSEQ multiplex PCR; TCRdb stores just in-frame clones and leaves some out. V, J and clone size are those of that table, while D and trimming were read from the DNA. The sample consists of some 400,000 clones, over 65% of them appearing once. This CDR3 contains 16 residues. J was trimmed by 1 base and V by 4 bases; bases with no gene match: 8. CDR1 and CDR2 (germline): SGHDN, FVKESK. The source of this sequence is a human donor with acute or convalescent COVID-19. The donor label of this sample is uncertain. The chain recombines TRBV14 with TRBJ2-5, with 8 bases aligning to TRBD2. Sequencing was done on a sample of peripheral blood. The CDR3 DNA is TGTGCCAGCAGCCGGAATAGCGGGACCGTCCAAGAGACCCAGTACTTC. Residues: CASSRNSGTVQETQYF. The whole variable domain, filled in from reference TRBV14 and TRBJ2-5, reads EAGVTQFPSHSVIEKGQTVTLRCDPISGHDNLYWYRRVMGKEIKFLLHFVKESKQDESGMPNNRFLAERTGGTYSTLKVQPAELEDSGVYFCASSRNSGTVQETQYFGPGTRLLVL.